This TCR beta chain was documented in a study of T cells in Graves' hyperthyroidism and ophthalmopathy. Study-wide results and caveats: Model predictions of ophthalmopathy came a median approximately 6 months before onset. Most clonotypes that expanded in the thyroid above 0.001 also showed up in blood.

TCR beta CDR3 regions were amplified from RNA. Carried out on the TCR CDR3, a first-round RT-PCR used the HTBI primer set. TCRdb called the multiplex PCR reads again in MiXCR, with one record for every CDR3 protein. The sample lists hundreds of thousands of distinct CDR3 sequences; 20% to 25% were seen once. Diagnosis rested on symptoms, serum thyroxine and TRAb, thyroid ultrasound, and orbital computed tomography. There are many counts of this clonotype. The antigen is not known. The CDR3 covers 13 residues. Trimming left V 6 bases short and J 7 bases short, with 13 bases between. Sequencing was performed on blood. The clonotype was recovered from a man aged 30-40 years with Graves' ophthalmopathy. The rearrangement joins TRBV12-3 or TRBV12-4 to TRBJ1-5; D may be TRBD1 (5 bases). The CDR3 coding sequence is TGTGCCAGCAGATTGGACACGCCACAGCCCCAGCATTTT. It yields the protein CASRLDTPQPQHF.